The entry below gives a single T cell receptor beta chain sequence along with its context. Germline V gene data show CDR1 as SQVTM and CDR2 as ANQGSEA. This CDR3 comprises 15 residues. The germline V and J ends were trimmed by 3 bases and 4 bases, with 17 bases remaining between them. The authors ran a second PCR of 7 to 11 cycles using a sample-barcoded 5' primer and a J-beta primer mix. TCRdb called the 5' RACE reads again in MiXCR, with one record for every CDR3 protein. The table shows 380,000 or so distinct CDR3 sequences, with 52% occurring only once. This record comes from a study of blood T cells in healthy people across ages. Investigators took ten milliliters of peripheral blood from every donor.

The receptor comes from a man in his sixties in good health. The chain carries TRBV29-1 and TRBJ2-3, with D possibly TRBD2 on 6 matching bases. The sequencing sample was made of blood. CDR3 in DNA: TGCAGCGTTGATCCGACTGGCGGGATGGCAGATACGCAGTATTTT. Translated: CSVDPTGGMADTQYF.